The 31 T cell receptor beta chains below all came from one sample that was sequenced in a study of blood T cell repertoires in COVID-19. The repertoire was sequenced with immunoSEQ multiplex PCR; TCRdb's copy has only in-frame clones and lacks some. The table records over 250,000 clones, roughly 88% of them present only once. The specimen was PBMCs or T cells enriched from blood (not recorded which). These receptor sequences come from a woman aged 25 to 45 who had recovered from COVID-19.

V gene TRBV3-1 (or the pseudogene TRBV3-2) combines with J gene TRBJ2-3; TRBD2 matches at 9 bases. The CDR3 extends over 17 amino acids. Germline CDR1 is LGHDT and CDR2 is YNNKEL (reference sequence). The junction had 13 bases not matched to a gene; V was cut back by 4 bases and J by 5 bases. CDR3: CASSPPESRGGGDTQYF. In DNA, the CDR3 is TGTGCCAGCAGCCCGCCTGAGTCGCGGGGGGGAGGAGATACGCAGTATTTT.

This clone has just a few counts. The chain combines TRBV18 with TRBJ1-2, with D possibly being TRBD1 (6 bases). V lost 2 bases to trimming and J lost 8 bases, with 21 bases between them. From germline, CDR1 is KGHSH and CDR2 LQKENI. The CDR3 contains 16 residues. As DNA, the CDR3 is TGTGCCAGCTCACCAGACAACAGGGAATCAGCTATAGGCTACACCTTC. It translates to CASSPDNRESAIGYTF.

This chain links TRBV2 with TRBJ1-5; 7 bases are shared with TRBD1. Unmatched junction bases numbered 6, after V lost 4 bases and J lost 6 bases. CDR1 and CDR2 (germline): SNHLY, FYNNEI. The CDR3 loop spans 14 amino acids. CDR3 nucleotides: TGTGCCAGCAGTGGACAGGGCCCGGGTCAGCCCCAGCATTTT. This translates into CASSGQGPGQPQHF.

The V gene is TRBV13, the J gene TRBJ2-5; a weak D match, TRBD1 (5 bases). Germline V gene sequence: CDR1 PRHDT, CDR2 FYEKMQ (reference sequence). The CDR3 consists of 14 residues. Trimming removed 8 bases from V and 2 bases from J, with 15 bases in between. This chain's CDR3 is CASGDRGSQETQYF. The CDR3 bases are TGTGCCAGCGGGGATAGGGGCAGTCAAGAGACCCAGTACTTC.

The chain recombines TRBV7-9 with TRBJ1-1; D gene unclear. The CDR3 length is 14 residues. The V end lost 6 bases, the J end lost 0 bases, and 11 bases lay between the germline ends. Germline-derived CDR1 and CDR2 are SEHNR and FQNEAQ (reference sequence). DNA for the CDR3: TGTGCCAGCAGGATTGACGGGGTGAACACTGAAGCTTTCTTT. Protein: CASRIDGVNTEAFF.

The genes are TRBV19 and TRBJ2-1, with a possible D match to TRBD2 (7 bases). Looked up from germline, CDR1 is LNHDA and CDR2 is SQIVND (reference sequence). The CDR3 is 13 residues long. The ends were cut back, 7 bases at V and 4 bases at J, with 11 bases in the middle. CDR3 in DNA: TGTGCCAGTACGCGGGGGCCATACAATGAGCAGTTCTTC. Residues: CASTRGPYNEQFF.

With regard to this clone: Other DNA sequences in this specimen translate into the identical CDR3. J is TRBJ1-1 and V is TRBV5-1; 9 positions agree with TRBD1. Looked up from germline, CDR1 is SGHRS and CDR2 is YFSETQ. This CDR3 is 14 amino acids long. After removal of 4 bases from V and 5 bases from J, the junction contained 6 bases not matched to a gene. CDR3: CASSLRTGDTEAFF. The CDR3 bases are TGCGCCAGCAGCCTTCGGACAGGGGATACTGAAGCTTTCTTT.

Only one count was recorded for this clone. V usage is TRBV5-5 and J usage is TRBJ1-6; 9 bases are a match to TRBD1. This CDR3 spans 17 amino acids. V lost 2 bases, J lost 4 bases, and 7 bases stayed unmatched. Germline CDR1 is SGHKS and CDR2 is YYEKEE (reference sequence). The DNA of the CDR3 is TGTGCCAGCAGCTTTGGGGACAGGGTTGCATATAATTCACCCCTCCACTTT. Encoded protein: CASSFGDRVAYNSPLHF.

The rearrangement joins TRBV24-1 to TRBJ2-3; 10 bases match TRBD2. CDR1 KGHDR and CDR2 SFDVKD come from the germline V gene. This CDR3 contains 19 residues. V trimming: 5 bases; J trimming: 0 bases; junction bases outside the gene matches: 13. CDR3 protein: CATSGPSVPLAGSTDTQYF. In DNA, the CDR3 is TGTGCCACCAGTGGCCCTTCAGTTCCACTAGCGGGGAGCACAGATACGCAGTATTTT.

The CDR3 is CASSYAPTSGGPYYEQYF. The CDR3 bases are TGTGCCAGTAGTTACGCGCCGACTAGCGGGGGACCCTACTACGAGCAGTACTTC. The V gene is TRBV19, the J gene TRBJ2-7, with 12 bases lining up with TRBD2. The CDR3 is made up of 18 amino acids. V lost 5 bases, J lost 3 bases, and 14 bases stayed unmatched. Germline loops: CDR1 LNHDA, CDR2 SQIVND (reference sequence).

The V call is TRBV5-4, the J call TRBJ1-3; D may be TRBD1 (5 bases). The CDR3 runs 14 residues. Germline CDR1 reads SGHNT; CDR2 reads YYREEE (reference sequence). The V end lost 0 bases, the J end lost 4 bases, and 8 bases lay between the germline ends. CDR3 in amino acids: CASSLAGEGNTIYF. The DNA for the CDR3 is TGTGCCAGCAGCTTGGCGGGGGAAGGAAACACCATATATTTT.

The rearrangement links TRBV27 to TRBJ1-4; 9 bases match TRBD1. CDR1 is MNHEY, CDR2 SMNVEV, per germline (reference sequence). This CDR3 has 16 residues. The junction had 12 bases not matched to a gene; V was cut back by 8 bases and J by 5 bases. CDR3 region: CASGQGPQLVNEKLFF. The CDR3 region has the DNA TGTGCCAGCGGACAGGGGCCCCAACTCGTAAATGAAAAACTGTTTTTT.

This chain uses TRBV6-5 with TRBJ1-3, with D possibly being TRBD1 (6 bases). CDR1 MNHEY and CDR2 SVGAGI come from the germline V gene. This CDR3 is built from 15 residues. The ends were cut back, 3 bases at V and 2 bases at J, with 11 bases in the middle. The CDR3 here is CASSYDRMAGNTIYF. The CDR3 DNA reads as TGTGCCAGCAGTTATGACAGGATGGCTGGAAACACCATATATTTT.

V gene TRBV30 combines with J gene TRBJ2-1; D is perhaps TRBD1 (5 bases). Germline CDR1 and CDR2: GTSNPN and SVGIG (reference sequence). With 5 bases removed from V and 4 bases from J, the gap between germline ends came to 9 bases. CDR3 length equals 12 residues. The CDR3 loop reads CAWRDRYNEQFF. DNA of the CDR3: TGTGCCTGGCGCGACAGATACAATGAGCAGTTCTTC.

The CDR3 region is CASSVAGGLAGGQETQYF. The CDR3 bases are TGTGCCAGCAGCGTAGCCGGGGGACTAGCGGGAGGCCAAGAGACCCAGTACTTC. This rearrangement joins TRBV9 to TRBJ2-5; 15 positions agree with TRBD2. The germline V gene has CDR1 SGDLS and CDR2 YYNGEE. The length of the CDR3 is 18 residues. Germline trimming cut 0 bases from V and 1 base from J; bases unmatched to any gene: 4.

This clone was counted once. This sequence joins TRBV10-1 and TRBJ2-1; 11 bases are shared with TRBD2. V was pared by 5 bases and J by 6 bases, with 3 bases of the junction left unmatched. Germline CDR1 and CDR2: WNHNN and SYGVQD (reference sequence). The CDR3 sequence is 14 residues long. The CDR3 nucleotides read TGCGCCAGCAGTTCGGGGACTAGCGGCAATGAGCAGTTCTTC. Its protein is CASSSGTSGNEQFF.

This chain links TRBV7-2 with TRBJ1-2, with unresolved D. V lost 3 bases and J 2 bases, leaving 16 bases between the germline ends. Germline loops: CDR1 SGHTA, CDR2 FQGNSA. The CDR3 covers 16 residues. DNA for the CDR3: TGTGCCAGCAGCTTTATCCCCCTGAGTCCGAACTATGGCTACACCTTC. It translates to CASSFIPLSPNYGYTF.

The chain recombines TRBV27 with TRBJ1-2, with 11 bases that match TRBD1. After removal of 4 bases from V and 3 bases from J, the junction contained 10 bases not matched to a gene. The CDR3 is 17 residues long. Per the germline V gene, CDR1 is MNHEY and CDR2 is SMNVEV (reference sequence). CDR3 residues: CASSSRGQGGVDYGYTF. In DNA form, the CDR3 reads TGTGCCAGCAGTTCTCGGGGACAGGGGGGAGTCGACTATGGCTACACCTTC.

The chain uses TRBV10-3 and TRBJ1-3; TRBD1 aligns across 9 bases. Germline CDR1 ENHRY, CDR2 SYGVKD. V gave up 3 bases and J gave up 0 bases; unmatched junction bases: 15. The CDR3 sequence is 20 residues long. The CDR3 here is CAISEHRDRESLSSGNTIYF. The DNA for the CDR3 is TGTGCCATCAGTGAACACCGGGACAGGGAATCCCTCAGCTCTGGAAACACCATATATTTT.

V gene TRBV6-2 or TRBV6-3 combines with J gene TRBJ2-3; 13 nucleotides match TRBD2. CDR3 length: 20 residues. V was pared by 2 bases and J by 1 base, with 12 bases of the junction left unmatched. Germline V gene sequence: CDR1 MNHEY, CDR2 SVGEGT. CDR3 sequence: CASSYPTSGRAMGGTDTQYF. The CDR3 nucleotides are TGTGCCAGCAGTTACCCAACTAGCGGGAGGGCCATGGGGGGCACAGATACGCAGTATTTT.

This clone was recorded only once. The chain couples TRBV7-9 to TRBJ1-2; 11 bases match TRBD1. V lost 2 bases to trimming and J lost 14 bases; unmatched junction nucleotides: 4. The CDR3 has 12 residues. Germline CDR1 and CDR2: SEHNR and FQNEAQ (reference sequence). The CDR3 nucleotides read TGTGCCAGCAGCTTAACGGACAGGGGGCTTACCTTC. Amino acid sequence: CASSLTDRGLTF.

This chain uses TRBV10-3 with TRBJ1-3, with D unresolved. V lost 2 bases and J 0 bases, leaving 14 bases between the germline ends. This CDR3 comprises 17 residues. CDR1 is ENHRY, CDR2 SYGVKD, per germline. CDR3 DNA: TGTGCCATCAGTGAGCAACGGCAGGCTAACTCTGGAAACACCATATATTTT. The encoded protein is CAISEQRQANSGNTIYF.

The DNA for the CDR3 is TGTGCCACCAGTGATTATAGAGGAGACACAGATACGCAGTATTTT. It is translated as CATSDYRGDTDTQYF. The chain couples TRBV24-1 to TRBJ2-3; no clear D gene. Trimming left V 2 bases short and J 2 bases short, with 10 bases between. The V gene's germline CDR1 is KGHDR and CDR2 SFDVKD. The CDR3 length is 15 residues.

This chain connects TRBV5-4 to TRBJ1-2, with TRBD1 as a possible D gene (6 bases). Germline V gene sequence: CDR1 SGHNT, CDR2 YYREEE (reference sequence). The CDR3 runs to 14 residues. V lost 8 bases and J 4 bases, leaving 18 bases between the germline ends. CDR3: CASEVDRGGYGYTF. CDR3 bases: TGTGCCAGTGAGGTGGACAGAGGTGGCTATGGCTACACCTTC.

This sequence joins TRBV10-3 and TRBJ2-5, with D possibly matching TRBD2 (5 bases). The V gene's germline CDR1 is ENHRY and CDR2 SYGVKD. The CDR3 extends over 16 amino acids. Trimming stripped 2 bases from V and 5 bases from J, with 18 bases between. This CDR3 is CAISEPRGSGRETQYF. CDR3 coding DNA: TGTGCCATCAGTGAGCCTCGGGGTTCCGGAAGGGAGACCCAGTACTTC.

The rearrangement links TRBV14 to TRBJ1-1, with D possibly being TRBD1 (6 bases). This CDR3 comprises 17 residues. Trimming removed 0 bases at V and 7 bases at J, with 21 bases between. In germline, CDR1 is SGHDN, CDR2 FVKESK. The CDR3 nucleotides are TGTGCCAGCAGCCAAGACCCGATGGGGGGGCTAAACGTTGAAGCTTTCTTT. Amino acid sequence: CASSQDPMGGLNVEAFF.

The DNA of the CDR3 is TGTGCCACCAGCCCCGGGACAGGGGCCCTCCAAGAGACCCAGTACTTC. Translating it yields CATSPGTGALQETQYF. The J gene is TRBJ2-5, the V gene TRBV24-1, with TRBD1 identical over 10 bases. After removal of 7 bases from V and 1 base from J, the junction contained 8 bases not matched to a gene. This CDR3 has 16 residues. CDR1 and CDR2 from the germline V gene are KGHDR and SFDVKD.

V gene TRBV19 combines with J gene TRBJ2-3; tentatively, D is TRBD2 (7 bases). The CDR3 runs 17 residues. Trimming pared 3 bases from V and 2 bases from J, leaving 18 bases between. Germline V gives CDR1 LNHDA, CDR2 SQIVND (reference sequence). The CDR3 sequence: CASSIRIGGGLTDTQYF. As DNA, the CDR3 is TGTGCCAGTAGTATCCGGATTGGCGGGGGCCTCACAGATACGCAGTATTTT. The whole variable domain, filled in from reference TRBV19 and TRBJ2-3, reads DGGITQSPKYLFRKEGQNVTLSCEQNLNHDAMYWYRQDPGQGLRLIYYSQIVNDFQKGDIAEGYSVSREKKESFPLTVTSAQKNPTAFYLCASSIRIGGGLTDTQYFGPGTRLTVL.

The rearrangement uses TRBV15 and TRBJ2-1; TRBD2 matches at 10 bases. CDR3 size: 21 residues. The germline CDR1 and CDR2 sequences are LNHNV and YYDKDF (reference sequence). V shed 2 bases, J shed 4 bases, and the junction held 20 bases outside the gene matches. The CDR3 region is CATSRFRGQTRIAGGYNEQFF. In DNA, the CDR3 is TGTGCCACCAGCAGATTTCGCGGACAGACTAGAATAGCGGGAGGATACAATGAGCAGTTCTTC.

The chain couples TRBV25-1 to TRBJ2-3; 11 bases are a match to TRBD2. The junction had 2 bases not matched to a gene; V was cut back by 2 bases and J by 1 base. The CDR3 covers 16 residues. From germline, CDR1 is MGHDK and CDR2 SYGVNS. In DNA, the CDR3 is TGTGCCAGCAGTGAAATACTAGCGGGGGGCACAGATACGCAGTATTTT. It specifies CASSEILAGGTDTQYF.

V is TRBV30 and J is TRBJ2-3, with 8 positions matching TRBD2. V shed 1 base and J 0 bases; nucleotides not matched to a gene: 0. This CDR3 region has 14 residues. Germline lookup yields CDR1 GTSNPN and CDR2 SVGIG (reference sequence). The CDR3 DNA reads as TGTGCCTGGAGTGCGGGGGGGAGCACAGATACGCAGTATTTT. Translating it yields CAWSAGGSTDTQYF.